This T cell receptor (beta chain) was captured in a study of blood T cell repertoires in COVID-19. The protocol was immunoSEQ multiplex PCR, while the TCRdb copy is restricted to in-frame clones and leaves out a portion. The profile shows about 320,000 clones, around 90% of them singletons. CDR3 length: 13 residues. Germline V lookup: CDR1 MNHEY, CDR2 SVGAGI. Trimming removed 0 bases from V and 1 base from J, with 3 bases in between. The V call is TRBV6-5, the J call TRBJ1-2; D is uncertain. This TCR was recovered from a man aged 55 to 70 who had recovered from COVID-19. What was sequenced was PBMCs or T cells enriched from blood (not recorded which). The CDR3 DNA follows: TGTGCCAGCAGTTACTCCGGTAACTATGGCTACACCTTC. Protein: CASSYSGNYGYTF.